The 30 T cell receptor beta chains presented below share a single source sample, sequenced in a study of CD8+ T cells in alopecia areata. Reverse transcribed after extraction, RNA yielded cDNA as the sequencing template. Using immunoSEQ multiplex PCR, the repertoire was profiled, and TCRdb retains in-frame clones only, with some absent. The sample lists about 200,000 clones; nearly 60% were seen once. Treatment reported: oral pan-JAK inhibitor, 5-10 mg twice daily. The sample consisted of CD4+ T cells sorted from blood, taken at week 24, from a patient treated with tofacitinib. Receptor source: a human donor with alopecia areata.

This clone was picked up a small number of times. The rearrangement joins TRBV6-5 to TRBJ2-5; tentative D call: TRBD1 (6 bases). The germline gives CDR1 MNHEY, CDR2 SVGAGI. V was cut by 3 bases and J by 4 bases, with 18 bases left in between. The CDR3 has 16 amino acids. The DNA for the CDR3 is TGTGCCAGCAGTTATTATATACAGGGCGGATCAGAGACCCAGTACTTC. Translating it yields CASSYYIQGGSETQYF.

The genes are TRBV7-9 and TRBJ2-5, with D unclear. The V and J ends lost 5 bases and 2 bases respectively, with 12 bases between them. From germline, CDR1 is SEHNR and CDR2 FQNEAQ (reference sequence). The length of the CDR3 is 14 residues. The CDR3 reads CASSPAGPQETQYF. CDR3 nucleotides: TGTGCCAGCAGCCCCGCCGGGCCACAAGAGACCCAGTACTTC.

The rearrangement uses TRBV29-1 and TRBJ2-2; no clear D. This CDR3 spans 13 amino acids. Deletions cut 6 bases from V and 0 bases from J, with 8 bases between. Looked up from germline, CDR1 is SQVTM and CDR2 is ANQGSEA. CDR3 residues: CSVTDANTGELFF. The CDR3 nucleotides are TGCAGCGTCACGGACGCGAACACCGGGGAGCTGTTTTTT.

The chain combines TRBV28 with TRBJ1-5; D uncertain. This CDR3 is 16 amino acids long. CDR1 and CDR2 (germline): MDHEN, SYDVKM. V was pared by 5 bases and J by 2 bases, with 16 bases between. For the CDR3, the DNA is TGTGCCAGCAGTCTGGGAGGGAGATTGGGCAATCAGCCCCAGCATTTT. Protein sequence: CASSLGGRLGNQPQHF.

The J gene is TRBJ2-4, the V gene TRBV5-4; 7 bases are a match to TRBD1. The J segment lost 3 bases and the V segment lost 0 bases, leaving 9 bases of the junction unmatched. CDR1 and CDR2 from the germline V gene are SGHNT and YYREEE (reference sequence). CDR3 length equals 17 residues. The CDR3 here is CASSLGVPTGVKNIQYF. CDR3 coding DNA: TGTGCCAGCAGCTTGGGGGTACCTACAGGGGTCAAAAACATTCAGTACTTC.

The chain carries TRBV27 and TRBJ1-2, with 8 positions matching TRBD1. This CDR3 has 14 amino acids. The junction had 4 bases not matched to a gene; V was cut back by 6 bases and J by 1 base. Germline CDR1 MNHEY, CDR2 SMNVEV (reference sequence). The CDR3 loop is CASSLDRDNYGYTF. CDR3 DNA sequence: TGTGCCAGCAGCTTGGACAGGGATAACTATGGCTACACCTTC.

V gene TRBV7-2 combines with J gene TRBJ1-2; maybe TRBD1 (6 bases). V was clipped by 2 bases and J by 2 bases, with 12 bases between them. The CDR3 runs to 15 residues. Germline-derived CDR1 and CDR2 are SGHTA and FQGNSA. The CDR3 protein is CASSLPQGANYGYTF. The CDR3 nucleotides read TGTGCCAGCAGCTTACCACAGGGCGCAAACTATGGCTACACCTTC.

The gene calls are TRBV5-1 and TRBJ1-2; 7 bases fit TRBD1. The CDR3 has 12 residues. V was pared by 4 bases and J by 5 bases, with 2 bases of the junction left unmatched. CDR1 is SGHRS and CDR2 is YFSETQ in the germline V gene. The CDR3: CASSEGAYGYTF. The CDR3 DNA follows: TGCGCCAGCAGCGAGGGGGCGTATGGCTACACCTTC.

In its sample, this clone was seen once. The chain carries TRBV30 and TRBJ2-2; D is ambiguous. This CDR3 is built from 12 residues. The V gene's germline CDR1 is GTSNPN and CDR2 SVGIG (reference sequence). V was trimmed by 0 bases and J by 6 bases, leaving 5 bases between them. The CDR3 coding sequence is TGTGCCTGGAGTGTATTTCCCGGGGAGCTGTTTTTT. Its translation is CAWSVFPGELFF. The entire variable domain, with the rest obtained from reference TRBV30 and TRBJ2-2, is as follows: SQTIHQWPATLVQPVGSPLSLECTVEGTSNPNLYWYRQAAGRGLQLLFYSVGIGQISSEVPQNLSASRPQDRQFILSSKKLLLSDSGFYLCAWSVFPGELFFGEGSRLTVL.

This clone was picked up a small number of times. This rearrangement joins TRBV21-1 to TRBJ2-3. TRBV21-1 is flagged as a pseudogene. The CDR3 consists of 12 residues. The CDR3 region has the DNA TGTGCCAGCAGCAAAGGGGCAGATACGCAGTATTTT. Translation gives CASSKGADTQYF.

The gene calls are TRBV15 and TRBJ2-5; TRBD1 might be the D (5 bases). The V gene lost 3 bases and the J gene lost 0 bases, with 8 bases spanning the gap. The germline gives CDR1 LNHNV, CDR2 YYDKDF (reference sequence). The CDR3 loop spans 14 amino acids. The CDR3 sequence: CATSRPDNQETQYF. DNA for the CDR3: TGTGCCACCAGCAGGCCGGACAACCAAGAGACCCAGTACTTC. Full variable domain (rest looked up from reference TRBV15 and TRBJ2-5): DAMVIQNPRYQVTQFGKPVTLSCSQTLNHNVMYWYQQKSSQAPKLLFHYYDKDFNNEADTPDNFQSRRPNTSFCFLDIRSPGLGDTAMYLCATSRPDNQETQYFGPGTRLLVL.

This clone was found a few times. This chain joins TRBV7-9 and TRBJ2-5; D gene uncertain. Trimming took 8 bases from V and 0 from J, leaving 10 bases between them. The CDR3 is 13 amino acids. CDR1 and CDR2 (germline): SEHNR, FQNEAQ (reference sequence). The CDR3 protein is CASGLWDQETQYF. CDR3 bases: TGTGCCAGCGGGCTTTGGGACCAAGAGACCCAGTACTTC.

The chain employs TRBV4-2 and TRBJ2-5; D perhaps matches TRBD1 (6 bases). The germline gives CDR1 LGHNA, CDR2 YNFKEQ. V shed 1 base and J shed 4 bases, with 13 bases lying between them. The CDR3 consists of 15 residues. The CDR3 DNA reads TGTGCCAGCAGCCAAGGTTACAGGGCGGGAGAGACCCAGTACTTC. Amino acids: CASSQGYRAGETQYF.

This clone has only a few counts. V usage is TRBV6-6 and J usage is TRBJ1-1; 8 bases line up with TRBD1. The trim removed 8 bases at V and 3 bases at J, leaving 5 bases unmatched. The germline V gene encodes CDR1 MNHNY and CDR2 SVGAGI (reference sequence). This CDR3 is 13 amino acids long. Written as DNA, the CDR3 is TGTGCCAGCTTGGTACAGGGGGACACTGAAGCTTTCTTT. It specifies CASLVQGDTEAFF.

The chain is built from TRBV29-1 and TRBJ1-1, with D tentatively TRBD1 (5 bases). Germline CDR1 is SQVTM and CDR2 is ANQGSEA. This CDR3 region has 13 residues. Trimming shortened V by 6 bases and J by 1 base, and 12 bases separated the two germline ends. The CDR3 nucleotides are TGCAGCGTCCGACTGGGGCCGAACACTGAAGCTTTCTTT. It codes for CSVRLGPNTEAFF.

As DNA, the CDR3 is TGTGCCAGCAGCGTAGATGACTTTATTGACCTCCACTTT. It translates to CASSVDDFIDLHF. The V call is TRBV9, the J call TRBJ1-6; D remains ambiguous. CDR1 SGDLS and CDR2 YYNGEE come from the germline V gene. The germline V and J ends were trimmed by 0 bases and 15 bases, with 13 bases remaining between them. The CDR3 has 13 amino acids.

This chain links TRBV6-5 with TRBJ1-2, with TRBD1 matching over 10 bases. Germline V lookup: CDR1 MNHEY, CDR2 SVGAGI. This CDR3 has 15 amino acids. V trimming: 6 bases; J trimming: 0 bases; junction bases outside the gene matches: 4. CDR3 region: CASRDRGVANYGYTF. CDR3 coding DNA: TGTGCCAGCAGGGACAGGGGGGTAGCTAACTATGGCTACACCTTC.

The chain combines TRBV11-2 with TRBJ2-2; D is unclear. Germline V gene sequence: CDR1 SGHAT, CDR2 FQNNGV. The V and J ends lost 6 bases and 1 base respectively, with 12 bases between them. The CDR3 runs to 15 residues. CDR3 residues: CASSPRTLNTGELFF. As DNA, the CDR3 is TGTGCCAGCAGTCCCAGGACCTTGAACACCGGGGAGCTGTTTTTT.

J is TRBJ2-2 and V is TRBV18; no firm D call. This CDR3 comprises 15 residues. V lost 1 base, J lost 4 bases, and 10 bases lay in between. The germline gives CDR1 KGHSH, CDR2 LQKENI. DNA of the CDR3: TGTGCCAGCTCACCACGAATGGGAACCACCGGGGAGCTGTTTTTT. It translates to CASSPRMGTTGELFF.

The chain recombines TRBV29-1 with TRBJ1-2, with D maybe TRBD1 (5 bases). The CDR3 contains 12 residues. The germline gives CDR1 SQVTM, CDR2 ANQGSEA. The ends were cut back, 4 bases at V and 7 bases at J, with 13 bases in the middle. The CDR3 here is CSVGRGTSGYTF. DNA for the CDR3: TGCAGCGTTGGCCGAGGGACGTCTGGCTACACCTTC.

This clone has more than one count but fewer than ten. The chain uses TRBV18 and TRBJ2-3, with TRBD2 matching over 14 bases. The CDR3 consists of 20 residues. Germline CDR1 is KGHSH and CDR2 is LQKENI. V shed 3 bases and J 6 bases; nucleotides not matched to a gene: 17. CDR3 residues: CASSPQWGTSGGARMDTQYF. CDR3 bases: TGTGCCAGCTCACCTCAATGGGGGACTAGCGGGGGCGCCAGGATGGATACGCAGTATTTT.

This chain links TRBV5-1 with TRBJ2-7; tentatively, D is TRBD2 (6 bases). The V and J ends lost 6 bases and 1 base respectively, with 11 bases between them. CDR3 length equals 13 residues. From germline, CDR1 is SGHRS and CDR2 YFSETQ. The DNA for the CDR3 is TGCGCCAGCAATAGCGGAAGTTCCTACGAGCAGTACTTC. Protein: CASNSGSSYEQYF.

This chain links TRBV2 with TRBJ1-5; 9 bases are a match to TRBD1. CDR3 length equals 15 residues. CDR1 is SNHLY, CDR2 FYNNEI, per germline. The trim removed 7 bases at V and 3 bases at J, leaving 7 bases unmatched. The CDR3 DNA reads TGTGCCAGCAATGGGGGACAGGGAGTCAATCAGCCCCAGCATTTT. Encoded protein: CASNGGQGVNQPQHF. Supplemented by reference TRBV2 and TRBJ1-5, the full variable domain reads EPEVTQTPSHQVTQMGQEVILRCVPISNHLYFYWYRQILGQKVEFLVSFYNNEISEKSEIFDDQFSVERPDGSNFTLKIRSTKLEDSAMYFCASNGGQGVNQPQHFGDGTRLSIL.

V gene TRBV4-3 combines with J gene TRBJ1-1; D perhaps matches TRBD1 (5 bases). V lost 0 bases and J lost 8, with 13 bases in between. The CDR3 sequence is 14 residues long. CDR1 is LGHNA and CDR2 is YSLEER in the germline V gene. The CDR3 DNA reads TGCGCCAGCAGCCAAGACAGGGTGAGACGCGAAGCTTTCTTT. Residues: CASSQDRVRREAFF.

The V call is TRBV9, the J call TRBJ1-6; no reliable D call. Germline assignment: CDR1 SGDLS and CDR2 YYNGEE. The CDR3 contains 14 residues. Deletions cut 0 bases from V and 11 bases from J, with 12 bases between. In DNA, the CDR3 is TGTGCCAGCAGCGTAGGTTCGGAACTCACACCCCTCCACTTT. Translating it yields CASSVGSELTPLHF.

The V and J genes are TRBV30 and TRBJ2-5, with 12 bases matching TRBD1. The CDR3 sequence is 14 residues long. The junction had 2 bases not matched to a gene; V was cut back by 3 bases and J by 3 bases. The V gene's germline CDR1 is GTSNPN and CDR2 SVGIG (reference sequence). This chain's CDR3 is CAWRGQGAEETQYF. The CDR3 DNA is TGTGCCTGGAGGGGACAGGGGGCGGAAGAGACCCAGTACTTC.

J is TRBJ1-6 and V is TRBV7-8, with 7 bases lining up with TRBD1. Germline lookup yields CDR1 SGHVS and CDR2 FQNEAQ. V trimming: 3 bases; J trimming: 0 bases; junction bases outside the gene matches: 11. The CDR3 contains 19 residues. The CDR3 loop reads CASSFDLSGDSSYNSPLHF. The CDR3 DNA reads as TGTGCCAGCAGCTTTGACCTATCGGGGGACAGCTCCTATAATTCACCCCTCCACTTT.

This clone was observed a few times. The gene calls are TRBV15 and TRBJ2-7; a possible D gene is TRBD2 (5 bases). The CDR3 runs 13 residues. The ends were cut back, 3 bases at V and 6 bases at J, with 12 bases in the middle. The germline CDR1 and CDR2 sequences are LNHNV and YYDKDF (reference sequence). In DNA form, the CDR3 reads TGTGCCACCAGCAGCGGCCTAGGAGGCGAGCAGTACTTC. This sequence encodes CATSSGLGGEQYF.

The chain employs TRBV4-2 and TRBJ1-2, with TRBD1 identical over 9 bases. Unmatched junction bases numbered 5, after V lost 0 bases and J lost 3 bases. Germline assignment: CDR1 LGHNA and CDR2 YNFKEQ. The CDR3 loop spans 16 amino acids. CDR3 sequence: CASSQDLRTGDYGYTF. DNA for the CDR3: TGTGCCAGCAGCCAAGATCTCAGGACAGGGGACTATGGCTACACCTTC.

Note on this clone: The same CDR3 can be traced to other DNA sequences in this sample. V gene TRBV6-5 combines with J gene TRBJ2-7, with D perhaps matching TRBD2 (5 bases). Trimming stripped 2 bases from V and 0 bases from J, with 8 bases between. Per the germline V gene, CDR1 is MNHEY and CDR2 is SVGAGI. This CDR3 is 14 amino acids long. CDR3 sequence: CASSYGRDSYEQYF. CDR3 DNA: TGTGCCAGCAGTTACGGACGGGACTCCTACGAGCAGTACTTC.